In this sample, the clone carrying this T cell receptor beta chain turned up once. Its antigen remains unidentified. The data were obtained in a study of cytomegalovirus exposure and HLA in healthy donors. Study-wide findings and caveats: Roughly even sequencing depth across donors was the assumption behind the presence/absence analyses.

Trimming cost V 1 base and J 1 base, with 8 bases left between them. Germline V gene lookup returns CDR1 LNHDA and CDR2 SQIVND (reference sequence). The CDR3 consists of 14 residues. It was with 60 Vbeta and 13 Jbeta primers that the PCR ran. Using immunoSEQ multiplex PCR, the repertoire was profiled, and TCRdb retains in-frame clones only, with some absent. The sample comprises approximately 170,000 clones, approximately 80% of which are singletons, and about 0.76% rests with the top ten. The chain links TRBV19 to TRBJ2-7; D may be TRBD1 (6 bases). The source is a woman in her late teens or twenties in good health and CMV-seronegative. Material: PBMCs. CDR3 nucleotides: TGTGCCAGTAGTATAGGCAGGGGATCCTACGAGCAGTACTTC. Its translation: CASSIGRGSYEQYF.